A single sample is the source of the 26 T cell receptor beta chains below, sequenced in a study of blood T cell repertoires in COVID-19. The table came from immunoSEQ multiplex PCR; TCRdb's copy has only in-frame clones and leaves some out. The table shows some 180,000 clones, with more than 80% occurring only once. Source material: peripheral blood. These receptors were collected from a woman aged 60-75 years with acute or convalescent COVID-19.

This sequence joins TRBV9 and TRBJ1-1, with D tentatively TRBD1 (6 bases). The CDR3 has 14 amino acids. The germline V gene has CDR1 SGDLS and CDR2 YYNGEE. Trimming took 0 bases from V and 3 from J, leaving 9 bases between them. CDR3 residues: CASSVVGGDTEAFF. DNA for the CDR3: TGTGCCAGCAGCGTAGTAGGGGGGGACACTGAAGCTTTCTTT.

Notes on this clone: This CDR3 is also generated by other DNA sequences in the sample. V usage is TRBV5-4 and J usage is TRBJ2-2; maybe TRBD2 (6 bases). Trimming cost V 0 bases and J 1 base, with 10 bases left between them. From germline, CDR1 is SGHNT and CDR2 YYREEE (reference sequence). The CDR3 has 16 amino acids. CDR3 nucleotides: TGTGCCAGCAGCTTGGGAGGGCGGGGGAACACCGGGGAGCTGTTTTTT. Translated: CASSLGGRGNTGELFF.

CDR3 region: CASSLVGPQSTSLGNSPLHF. Here the CDR3 DNA reads TGTGCCAGCAGTTTGGTAGGACCTCAATCGACCTCACTAGGGAATTCACCCCTCCACTTT. The chain employs TRBV28 and TRBJ1-6; D ambiguous. From germline, CDR1 is MDHEN and CDR2 SYDVKM. Trimming shortened V by 3 bases and J by 7 bases, and 28 bases separated the two germline ends. This CDR3 contains 20 residues.

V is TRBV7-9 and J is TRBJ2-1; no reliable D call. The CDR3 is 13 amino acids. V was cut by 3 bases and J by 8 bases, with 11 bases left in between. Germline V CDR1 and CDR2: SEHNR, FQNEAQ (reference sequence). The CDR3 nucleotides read TGTGCCAGCAGCTTCGCCTTAGTTGATGAGCAGTTCTTC. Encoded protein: CASSFALVDEQFF.

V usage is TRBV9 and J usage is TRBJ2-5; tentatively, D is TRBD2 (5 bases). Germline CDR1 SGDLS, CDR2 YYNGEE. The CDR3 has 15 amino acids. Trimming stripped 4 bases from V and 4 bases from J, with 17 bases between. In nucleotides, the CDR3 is TGTGCCAGCAGCCTCGGGGAGACGAGGCGAGAGACCCAGTACTTC. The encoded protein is CASSLGETRRETQYF.

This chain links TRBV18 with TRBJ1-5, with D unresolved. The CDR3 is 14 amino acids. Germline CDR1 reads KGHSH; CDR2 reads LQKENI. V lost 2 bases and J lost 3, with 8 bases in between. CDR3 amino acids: CASSPDGVNQPQHF. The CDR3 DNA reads TGTGCCAGCTCACCAGACGGGGTCAATCAGCCCCAGCATTTT.

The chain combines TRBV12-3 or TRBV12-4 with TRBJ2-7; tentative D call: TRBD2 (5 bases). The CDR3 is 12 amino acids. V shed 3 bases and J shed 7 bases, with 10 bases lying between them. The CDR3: CASSFPAGEQYF. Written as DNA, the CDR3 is TGTGCCAGCAGTTTTCCCGCGGGTGAGCAGTACTTC.

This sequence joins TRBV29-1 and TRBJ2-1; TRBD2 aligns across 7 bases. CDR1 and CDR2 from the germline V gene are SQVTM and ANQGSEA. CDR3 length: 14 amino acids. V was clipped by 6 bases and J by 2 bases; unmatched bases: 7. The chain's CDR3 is CSVAAGTTYNEQFF. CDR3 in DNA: TGCAGCGTCGCCGCCGGGACTACCTACAATGAGCAGTTCTTC.

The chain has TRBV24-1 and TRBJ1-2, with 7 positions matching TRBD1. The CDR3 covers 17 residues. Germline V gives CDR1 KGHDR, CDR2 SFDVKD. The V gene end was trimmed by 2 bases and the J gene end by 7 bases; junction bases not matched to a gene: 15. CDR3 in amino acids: CATSDSRDVRGKSGYTF. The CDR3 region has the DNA TGTGCCACCAGTGATTCACGGGATGTCAGGGGGAAAAGTGGCTACACCTTC.

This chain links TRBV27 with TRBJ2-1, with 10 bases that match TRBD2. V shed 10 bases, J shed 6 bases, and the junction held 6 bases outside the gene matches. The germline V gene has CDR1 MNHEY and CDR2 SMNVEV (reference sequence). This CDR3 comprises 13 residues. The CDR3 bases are TGTGCCACGAAAGGACTAGCGGCCAATGAGCAGTTCTTC. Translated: CATKGLAANEQFF.

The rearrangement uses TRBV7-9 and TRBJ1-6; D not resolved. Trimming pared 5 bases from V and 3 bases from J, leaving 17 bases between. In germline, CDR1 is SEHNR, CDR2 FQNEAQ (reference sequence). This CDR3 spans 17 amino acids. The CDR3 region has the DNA TGTGCCAGCAGCCCGAGGGCCCGGACGGACTATAATTCACCCCTCCACTTT. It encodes CASSPRARTDYNSPLHF.

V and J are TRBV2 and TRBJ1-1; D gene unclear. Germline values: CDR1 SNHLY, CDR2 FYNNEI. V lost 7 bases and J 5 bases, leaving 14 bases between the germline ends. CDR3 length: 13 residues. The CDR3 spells CASTVGGVTEAFF. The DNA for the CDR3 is TGTGCCAGCACGGTGGGAGGAGTGACTGAAGCTTTCTTT.

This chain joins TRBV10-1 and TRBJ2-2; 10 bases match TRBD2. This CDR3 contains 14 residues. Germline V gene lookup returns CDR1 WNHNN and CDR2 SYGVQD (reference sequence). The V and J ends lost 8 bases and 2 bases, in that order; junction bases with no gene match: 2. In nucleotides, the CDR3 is TGCGCCAGCTCTAGCGGGGGTAACACCGGGGAGCTGTTTTTT. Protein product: CASSSGGNTGELFF.

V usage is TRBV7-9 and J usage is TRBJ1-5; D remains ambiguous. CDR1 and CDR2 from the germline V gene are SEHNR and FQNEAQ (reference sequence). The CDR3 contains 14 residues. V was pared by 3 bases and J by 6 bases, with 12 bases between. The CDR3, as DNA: TGTGCCAGCAGCTTTTCGTCGGGTATTCAGCCCCAGCATTTT. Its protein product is CASSFSSGIQPQHF.

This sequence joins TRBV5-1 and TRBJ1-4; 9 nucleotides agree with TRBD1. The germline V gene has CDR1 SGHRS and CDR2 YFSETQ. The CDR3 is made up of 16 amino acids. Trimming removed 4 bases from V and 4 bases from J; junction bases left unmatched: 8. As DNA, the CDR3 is TGCGCCAGCAGCATCGGACAGGGGATAAGTAATGAAAAACTGTTTTTT. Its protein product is CASSIGQGISNEKLFF.

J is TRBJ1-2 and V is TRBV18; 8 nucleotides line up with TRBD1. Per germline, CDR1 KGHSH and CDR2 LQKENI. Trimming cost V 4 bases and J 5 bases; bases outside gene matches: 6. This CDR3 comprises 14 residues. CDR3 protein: CASSRRDRIYGYTF. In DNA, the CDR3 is TGTGCCAGCTCACGACGGGACAGGATTTATGGCTACACCTTC.

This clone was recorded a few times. DNA of the CDR3: TGTGCCAGCAGTCCACCCTTAGGAGGGTCCTACAATGAGCAGTTCTTC. Translating gives CASSPPLGGSYNEQFF. The rearrangement links TRBV9 to TRBJ2-1; D is perhaps TRBD2 (6 bases). Germline CDR1 and CDR2: SGDLS and YYNGEE. V lost 5 bases and J lost 1, with 16 bases in between. The CDR3 has 16 residues.

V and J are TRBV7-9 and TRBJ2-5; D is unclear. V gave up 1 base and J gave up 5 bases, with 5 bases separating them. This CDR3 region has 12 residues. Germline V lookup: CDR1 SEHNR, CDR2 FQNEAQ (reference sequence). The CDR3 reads CASSLGPETQYF. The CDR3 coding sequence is TGTGCCAGCAGCTTAGGGCCGGAGACCCAGTACTTC.

This CDR3 reads CASIYREPGPLGEGDTEAFF. The CDR3 coding sequence is TGTGCCAGCATCTATAGAGAACCCGGGCCCTTAGGGGAAGGGGACACTGAAGCTTTCTTT. J is TRBJ1-1 and V is TRBV11-3; D perhaps matches TRBD1 (5 bases). CDR1 and CDR2 from the germline V gene are SGHNT and YENEEA. The CDR3 totals 20 residues. V lost 7 bases, J lost 3 bases, and 33 bases lay in between.

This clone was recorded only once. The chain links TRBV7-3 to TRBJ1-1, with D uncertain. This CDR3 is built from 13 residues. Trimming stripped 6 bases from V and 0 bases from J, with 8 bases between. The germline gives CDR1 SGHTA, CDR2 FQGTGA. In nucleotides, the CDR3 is TGTGCCAGCAGTCGTAATGTGAACACTGAAGCTTTCTTT. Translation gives CASSRNVNTEAFF.

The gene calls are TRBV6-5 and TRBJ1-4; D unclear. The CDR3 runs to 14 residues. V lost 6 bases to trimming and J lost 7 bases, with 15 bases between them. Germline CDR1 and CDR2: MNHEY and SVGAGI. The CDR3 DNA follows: TGTGCCAGCAGGGAGGGTTTCGCTACTGAAAAACTGTTTTTT. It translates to CASREGFATEKLFF.

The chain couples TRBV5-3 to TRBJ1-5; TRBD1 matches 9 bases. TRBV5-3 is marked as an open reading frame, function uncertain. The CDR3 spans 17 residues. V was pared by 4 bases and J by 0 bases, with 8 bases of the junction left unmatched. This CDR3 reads CARSLPGQGPSNQPQHF. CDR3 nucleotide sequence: TGTGCCAGAAGCCTTCCGGGACAGGGCCCTAGCAATCAGCCCCAGCATTTT.

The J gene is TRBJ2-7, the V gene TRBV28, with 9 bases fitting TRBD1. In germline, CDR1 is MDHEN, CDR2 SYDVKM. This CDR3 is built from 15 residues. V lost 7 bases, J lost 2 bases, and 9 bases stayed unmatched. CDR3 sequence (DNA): TGTGCCAGCACCACGGGACAGGGTTATCCCTACGAGCAGTACTTC. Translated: CASTTGQGYPYEQYF.

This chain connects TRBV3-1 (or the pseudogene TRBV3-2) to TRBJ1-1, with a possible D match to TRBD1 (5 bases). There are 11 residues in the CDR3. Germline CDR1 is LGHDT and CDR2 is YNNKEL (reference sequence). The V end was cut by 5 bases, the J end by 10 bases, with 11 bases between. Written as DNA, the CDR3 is TGTGCCAGCAGCACCCGGGGGTTAGCTTTCTTT. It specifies CASSTRGLAFF.

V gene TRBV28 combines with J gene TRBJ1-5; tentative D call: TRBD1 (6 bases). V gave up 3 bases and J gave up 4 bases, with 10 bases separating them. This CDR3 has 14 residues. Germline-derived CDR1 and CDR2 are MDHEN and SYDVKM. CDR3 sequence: CASSLRGGNQPQHF. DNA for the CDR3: TGTGCCAGCAGTTTGAGAGGGGGAAATCAGCCCCAGCATTTT.

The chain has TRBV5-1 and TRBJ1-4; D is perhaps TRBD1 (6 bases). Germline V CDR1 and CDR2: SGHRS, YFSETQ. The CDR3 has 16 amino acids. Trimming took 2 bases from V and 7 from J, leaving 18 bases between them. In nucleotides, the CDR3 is TGCGCCAGCAGCTTAGGTTCGAGCAGGGGTCGTGAAAAACTGTTTTTT. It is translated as CASSLGSSRGREKLFF.